The TCR beta chain under discussion was sequenced for a study of neurological immune-mediated disorders (dated by TCRdb to between 2017 and 2020). Looking at the study overall: Peripheral blood TCR-beta repertoires from HTLV-I-associated myelopathy (HAM/TSP) patients, multiple sclerosis patients and healthy controls were compared by UMI-based sequencing. Longitudinal samples, technical triplicates and paired sorted CD4+ and CD8+ T-cell subsets, alongside PBMC samples, were included among the approximately 110 TCR-beta libraries. The cohort included about 70 subjects: about 15 with HAM/TSP, approximately 35 with multiple sclerosis, and approximately 20 healthy controls. What the study reported, not specific to this receptor: TCR clonal expansion was greatest in HAM/TSP patients and smallest in MS patients, who ranked below even healthy controls. No identical CDR3 amino acid sequences were shared among expanded clones across subjects, suggesting private TCR-beta repertoires in all groups.

To synthesize cDNA, template-switch 5'RACE was performed with a primer carrying a 10-nucleotide random unique molecular identifier so that each TCR transcript was tagged. Every sequencing run yielded over 170 million TCR-beta sequences covering 15-18 subjects. The RNeasy kit was used to extract total RNA. The KAPA Real-time Library Amplification kit was used to amplify TCR-beta VDJ regions with primers targeting the TCR constant region and the 5'RACE anchor. Sample indexes and Illumina adaptors were added in a first PCR, after which library yield was increased in a second PCR. The roughly 650 bp TCR product was size-selected on a 2% E-gel SizeSelection system after Ampure bead purification. Before pooling, library quality was checked on a Bioanalyzer, concentration was measured with Qubit, and libraries were quantified with the Kapa Library Quantification kit. Paired-end 2 x 150 bp sequencing of the libraries was performed on an Illumina HiSeq 2500. To increase sequence diversity, about 23-32% phiX was spiked into each library pool. In the paper's pipeline: Quality-filtered reads were processed with the UMI-based MiGEC pipeline, which removed over 85% of raw TCR sequences during error correction. VDJ genes were aligned to IMGT germline references, and each clonotype was defined by a unique CDR3 amino acid sequence together with V-J genes. Clonal expansion, Shannon diversity and CDR3 relatedness (CalcPairwiseDistances, ClusterSamples) were evaluated with VDJtools, and phylogenetic trees were built with CLCbio workbench. A clone was classed as expanded if it had 8 or more unique UMIs, a cutoff based on coefficient-of-variation modelling across technical triplicates. TCRdb reran the public reads through fastp at Q25 and MiXCR, keeping productive beta chains. Entries that share a CDR3 protein sequence are merged under the most common genes and DNA. For this entry, the V and J calls and clone size follow TCRdb and not the study's own pipeline. The sample includes over 25,000 distinct CDR3 sequences, with approximately 12% observed a single time. 7.8% of the sample rests with the top ten.

V is cut by 3 bases and J by 10 bases, and the space between the germline ends is 14 bases. Taken from cysteine to phenylalanine, the CDR3 has 13 residues. Only the CDR3 part of the read is kept: 39 bases, read in frame from the first base. CDR1 is given as MDHEN and CDR2 as SYDVKM, both from the germline V gene. The healthy controls were volunteers from blood banks in Maryland, USA. Unsorted PBMC libraries were generated from 2 million PBMCs stored in RNAlater at -80 °C until RNA extraction. PBMCs were separated from peripheral blood using Ficoll-Hypaque density gradient centrifugation and then cryopreserved in liquid nitrogen. This clonotype was observed many times. It lacks a known antigen. No base-level quality is on record; no much larger clone is a single base apart.

The chain links TRBV28 with TRBJ2-3, with no confidently assigned D gene. The material sequenced was PBMCs. The TCR originated in a man in his 60s in good health. At the DNA level, the sequence is TGTGCCAGCAGTTTTTCGTCCCGAGTCCCGCAGTATTTT. Translated, this gives CASSFSSRVPQYF.